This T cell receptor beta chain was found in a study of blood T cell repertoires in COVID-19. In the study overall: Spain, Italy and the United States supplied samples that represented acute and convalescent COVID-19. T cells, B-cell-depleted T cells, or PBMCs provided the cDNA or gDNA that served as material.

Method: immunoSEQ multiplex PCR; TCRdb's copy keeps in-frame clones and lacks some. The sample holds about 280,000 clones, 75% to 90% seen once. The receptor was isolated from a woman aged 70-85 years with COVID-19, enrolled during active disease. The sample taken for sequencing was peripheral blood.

DNA for the CDR3: TGTGCCAGCAGCTTACCTACAGGGGCGGGAGGCTACACCTTC. Amino acids: CASSLPTGAGGYTF. The chain joins TRBV7-2 to TRBJ1-2; 7 positions agree with TRBD1. CDR3 size: 14 residues. Germline lookup yields CDR1 SGHTA and CDR2 FQGNSA. Trimming removed 2 bases from V and 8 bases from J; junction bases left unmatched: 8.